The clone carrying this T cell receptor beta chain has just a few counts. Its antigen is undetermined. This entry is derived from a study of beta chain features in type 1 diabetes. Study in general: No age, gender or cell yield differences were seen between patients and healthy donors.

The collection from each donor was one heparinised blood draw averaging around 100 mL. CDR3 length: 15 amino acids. The germline gives CDR1 LGHNA, CDR2 YSLEER. V lost 0 bases to trimming and J lost 2 bases, with 11 bases between them. Points from the study as a whole: Comparison showed that naive, central memory and Treg TCRB repertoires appeared more similar among patients than among healthy donors. TCRB CDR3s from Type 1 diabetes patients were moderately but significantly shorter in all four CD4+ subsets.

Reverse transcribing all isolated RNA meant expressed TCRB transcripts were sequenced. Some clones are missing from TCRdb's copy, which holds only in-frame ones; the method was immunoSEQ multiplex PCR. Of hundreds of thousands of clones detected, more than 12% appear once; the ten largest clones hold approximately 0.039%. Sequenced input: naive CD4+ T cells from blood. The clonotype originates from a young man with type 1 diabetes. The V call is TRBV4-3, the J call TRBJ2-7, with no clear D. The CDR3 is CASSQDNRRTYEQYF. The CDR3, as DNA: TGCGCCAGCAGCCAAGATAATCGCCGCACCTACGAGCAGTACTTC.